The 27 T cell receptor beta chains listed next were all sequenced from one sample in a study of blood T cell repertoires in COVID-19. Clones were read by immunoSEQ multiplex PCR, and TCRdb kept only the in-frame ones, dropping some. This repertoire shows 150,000 to 170,000 clones, under 85% found once; its top ten account for roughly 3.5%. Sequencing input: peripheral blood. These receptors came from a woman of 80 years or more with acute or convalescent COVID-19.

The chain carries TRBV4-2 and TRBJ2-1; 9 nucleotides line up with TRBD2. The CDR3 extends over 15 amino acids. Germline V lookup: CDR1 LGHNA, CDR2 YNFKEQ. J gave up 16 bases and V 0 bases, and 13 bases lay outside the gene matches. The CDR3 nucleotides read TGTGCCAGCAGCCAAGATGTTCCCTCGGCGGGAGGGTTTTTCTTC. Translation: CASSQDVPSAGGFFF.

This clone occurred once. V gene TRBV5-1 combines with J gene TRBJ1-6; 9 bases match TRBD1. The germline V gene encodes CDR1 SGHRS and CDR2 YFSETQ. The CDR3 totals 18 residues. V shed 2 bases, J shed 5 bases, and the junction held 11 bases outside the gene matches. In DNA form, the CDR3 reads TGCGCCAGCAGCTTAATACCTCCCGGGACAGGGAATAATTCACCCCTCCACTTT. As protein: CASSLIPPGTGNNSPLHF. Filled out from reference TRBV5-1 and TRBJ1-6, the complete variable domain reads KAGVTQTPRYLIKTRGQQVTLSCSPISGHRSVSWYQQTPGQGLQFLFEYFSETQRNKGNFPGRFSGRQFSNSRSEMNVSTLELGDSALYLCASSLIPPGTGNNSPLHFGNGTRLTVT.

The chain carries TRBV10-3 and TRBJ2-3; TRBD2 matches at 8 bases. The ends lost 3 bases at V and 5 bases at J; junction bases unmatched: 10. CDR1 and CDR2 (germline): ENHRY, SYGVKD. There are 16 residues in the CDR3. CDR3 region: CAISDIVREGQDTQYF. In DNA form, the CDR3 reads TGTGCCATCAGTGATATCGTTCGGGAGGGCCAAGATACGCAGTATTTT.

This rearrangement joins TRBV6-2 or TRBV6-3 to TRBJ2-3; 10 bases are a match to TRBD2. The germline V gene has CDR1 MNHEY and CDR2 SVGEGT. The CDR3 totals 15 residues. The J segment lost 8 bases and the V segment lost 0 bases, leaving 5 bases of the junction unmatched. The CDR3 sequence: CASSYSISGGATQYF. The CDR3 DNA is TGTGCCAGCAGTTACTCGATCAGCGGGGGGGCTACGCAGTATTTT.

Remarks on this clone: The CDR3 does not end in the conserved phenylalanine or tryptophan, so this is likely a read error. The V call is TRBV18, the J call TRBJ1-2; possibly TRBD1 for D (6 bases). Per the germline V gene, CDR1 is KGHSH and CDR2 is LQKENI. The CDR3 is 13 residues long. Trimming removed 6 bases at V and 5 bases at J, with 13 bases between. The CDR3 here is CASSPRQDYGYTL. The CDR3 DNA is TGTGCCAGCTCTCCAAGACAGGATTATGGCTACACCCTC.

This clone was seen a handful of times. The chain links TRBV29-1 to TRBJ2-5; TRBD2 aligns across 12 bases. The CDR3 spans 13 residues. Germline loops: CDR1 SQVTM, CDR2 ANQGSEA. Germline trimming cut 6 bases from V and 5 bases from J; bases unmatched to any gene: 4. The CDR3 DNA is TGCAGCGTATTGGGACTAGCGGGTGAGACCCAGTACTTC. Its protein is CSVLGLAGETQYF.

This clone was seen a handful of times. The chain is built from TRBV20-1 and TRBJ1-2; tentative D call: TRBD1 (5 bases). V was cut by 1 base and J by 6 bases, with 6 bases left in between. CDR1 and CDR2 (germline): DFQATT, SNEGSKA (reference sequence). The CDR3 sequence is 11 residues long. The CDR3, as DNA: TGCAGTGCTAGAGGGGGGGATGGCTACACCTTC. Its protein is CSARGGDGYTF.

The chain recombines TRBV4-2 with TRBJ2-7, with TRBD2 as a possible D gene (6 bases). Germline lookup yields CDR1 LGHNA and CDR2 YNFKEQ. V was shortened by 4 bases and J by 0 bases, with 22 bases between the two germline ends. The CDR3 is 18 amino acids. DNA for the CDR3: TGTGCCAGCAGCCTCGGGGGAGTACGCTATTTCAGCTCCTACGAGCAGTACTTC. Protein product: CASSLGGVRYFSSYEQYF.

The chain carries TRBV10-3 and TRBJ1-5; D unclear. This CDR3 region has 13 residues. The V end was cut by 7 bases, the J end by 4 bases, with 11 bases between. Germline V lookup: CDR1 ENHRY, CDR2 SYGVKD. The CDR3, as DNA: TGTGCCATCACCAGAGGAGAAAATCAGCCCCAGCATTTT. Its protein is CAITRGENQPQHF.

The chain uses TRBV6-5 and TRBJ2-2; D unclear. The CDR3 is 13 amino acids. Germline V gene data show CDR1 as MNHEY and CDR2 as SVGAGI. V was pared by 0 bases and J by 7 bases, with 6 bases between. CDR3 in amino acids: CASSYSNYGELFF. The CDR3 nucleotides read TGTGCCAGCAGTTACTCGAACTACGGGGAGCTGTTTTTT.

The rearrangement joins TRBV28 to TRBJ1-3; TRBD1 agrees at 8 bases. Germline CDR1 and CDR2: MDHEN and SYDVKM. CDR3 length equals 17 residues. Germline trimming cut 2 bases from V and 4 bases from J; bases unmatched to any gene: 10. The CDR3 region is CASSLGGTGFRGNTIYF. As DNA, the CDR3 is TGTGCCAGCAGTTTAGGAGGGACAGGTTTTCGGGGAAACACCATATATTTT.

The chain employs TRBV6-5 and TRBJ2-7; TRBD1 agrees at 7 bases. V was pared by 5 bases and J by 4 bases, with 8 bases of the junction left unmatched. CDR3 length equals 14 residues. Germline-derived CDR1 and CDR2 are MNHEY and SVGAGI. The CDR3 here is CASSRDRAIYEQYF. The CDR3 bases are TGTGCCAGCAGTAGAGACAGGGCTATTTACGAGCAGTACTTC.

The chain joins TRBV6-5 to TRBJ2-7; D not certain. CDR1 is MNHEY and CDR2 is SVGAGI in the germline V gene. Trimming pared 7 bases from V and 3 bases from J, leaving 16 bases between. This CDR3 region has 14 residues. The CDR3 region is CASTLPGSNYEQYF. DNA for the CDR3: TGTGCCAGCACTCTCCCAGGTTCCAACTACGAGCAGTACTTC.

The chain links TRBV5-5 to TRBJ2-5, with 7 bases fitting TRBD2. V lost 0 bases and J lost 4; bases outside the gene matches: 12. Germline-derived CDR1 and CDR2 are SGHKS and YYEKEE (reference sequence). This CDR3 contains 17 residues. The chain's CDR3 is CASSLGIDSSGTETQYF. The CDR3 DNA sequence: TGTGCCAGCAGCTTGGGGATTGACTCTAGCGGAACAGAGACCCAGTACTTC.

This clone was found a few times. The rearrangement links TRBV30 to TRBJ1-4, with 9 bases fitting TRBD1. Germline CDR1 GTSNPN, CDR2 SVGIG (reference sequence). This CDR3 comprises 14 residues. Unmatched junction bases numbered 4, after V lost 0 bases and J lost 8 bases. The chain's CDR3 is CAWSVLGQGEKLFF. The CDR3 bases are TGTGCCTGGAGTGTACTCGGACAGGGGGAAAAACTGTTTTTT. The full variable domain, rest sourced from reference TRBV30 and TRBJ1-4, is SQTIHQWPATLVQPVGSPLSLECTVEGTSNPNLYWYRQAAGRGLQLLFYSVGIGQISSEVPQNLSASRPQDRQFILSSKKLLLSDSGFYLCAWSVLGQGEKLFFGSGTQLSVL.

This rearrangement joins TRBV2 to TRBJ2-5; D may be TRBD1 (5 bases). The germline V and J ends were trimmed by 7 bases and 3 bases, with 9 bases remaining between them. CDR3 length: 12 residues. CDR1 is SNHLY, CDR2 FYNNEI, per germline. The CDR3 reads CASTRQKETQYF. CDR3 nucleotides: TGTGCCAGCACAAGACAGAAAGAGACCCAGTACTTC.

The chain employs TRBV3-1 (or the pseudogene TRBV3-2) and TRBJ2-6; the D gene is possibly TRBD1 (5 bases). V was clipped by 1 base and J by 2 bases, with 9 bases between them. The CDR3 spans 16 residues. CDR1 and CDR2 (germline): LGHDT, YNNKEL (reference sequence). The CDR3 loop reads CASSQGLGAGANVLTF. The CDR3 coding sequence is TGTGCCAGCAGCCAAGGTCTAGGGGCTGGGGCCAACGTCCTGACTTTC.

The genes are TRBV6-1 and TRBJ1-5, with 8 bases fitting TRBD1. With 7 bases clipped from V and 3 bases from J, the junction kept 2 bases outside the gene matches. Germline loops: CDR1 MNHNS, CDR2 SASEGT. The CDR3 is 13 residues long. CDR3 nucleotides: TGTGCCAGCACGGACAGGGTCAATCAGCCCCAGCATTTT. Amino acids: CASTDRVNQPQHF.

The chain couples TRBV5-8 to TRBJ2-7; perhaps TRBD2 as D (7 bases). The CDR3 is made up of 17 amino acids. The V gene's germline CDR1 is SGHTS and CDR2 YDEGEE. Trimming stripped 0 bases from V and 3 bases from J, with 19 bases between. CDR3 sequence: CASSLAASQGGHYEQYF. The CDR3 region has the DNA TGTGCCAGCAGCTTGGCGGCCTCACAGGGAGGGCACTACGAGCAGTACTTC.

The V and J genes are TRBV19 and TRBJ2-3; 8 bases match TRBD2. V dropped 10 bases and J dropped 1; count of bases not matched to a gene: 4. Looked up from germline, CDR1 is LNHDA and CDR2 is SQIVND (reference sequence). This CDR3 is built from 13 residues. CDR3 sequence: CATKLAGTDTQYF. DNA for the CDR3: TGTGCCACCAAACTAGCGGGCACAGATACGCAGTATTTT.

In regard to this clone: The junction departs from the called germline gene at one end, perhaps through a read error. As DNA, the CDR3 is TGTGCCAGCAGCGTAGCTAGGGGCACTACTTGGGGGCTTTCCTACGAGCAGTACTTC. Residues: CASSVARGTTWGLSYEQYF. J is TRBJ2-7 and V is TRBV7-9, with D perhaps matching TRBD1 (6 bases). Germline V gene sequence: CDR1 SEHNR, CDR2 FQNEAQ (reference sequence). The CDR3 spans 19 residues.

This chain links TRBV18 with TRBJ1-4; 7 bases align to TRBD1. J lost 4 bases, V lost 1 base, and 3 bases had no gene match. CDR1 and CDR2 from the germline V gene are KGHSH and LQKENI. CDR3 length equals 15 residues. The CDR3 DNA reads as TGTGCCAGCTCACCACTCAGGGGGAGTAATGAAAAACTGTTTTTT. It is translated as CASSPLRGSNEKLFF. Full variable domain (missing parts from reference TRBV18 and TRBJ1-4): NAGVMQNPRHLVRRRGQEARLRCSPMKGHSHVYWYRQLPEEGLKFMVYLQKENIIDESGMPKERFSAEFPKEGPSILRIQQVVRGDSAAYFCASSPLRGSNEKLFFGSGTQLSVL.

The chain has TRBV30 and TRBJ1-3; 8 bases are shared with TRBD1. V lost 0 bases to trimming and J lost 0 bases; unmatched junction nucleotides: 13. The V gene's germline CDR1 is GTSNPN and CDR2 SVGIG (reference sequence). CDR3 length equals 19 residues. CDR3 in DNA: TGTGCCTGGAGTGTTGCGCTATTTGGGACAGGTAGCTCTGGAAACACCATATATTTT. The encoded protein is CAWSVALFGTGSSGNTIYF.

The chain uses TRBV7-6 and TRBJ2-3; no reliable D call. V shed 0 bases and J shed 0 bases, with 22 bases lying between them. Germline lookup yields CDR1 SGHVS and CDR2 FNYEAQ. The CDR3 length is 20 residues. CDR3 DNA sequence: TGTGCCAGCAGCTTAGCATCCTTAGTCCTCCTAGACGCTAGCACAGATACGCAGTATTTT. The encoded protein is CASSLASLVLLDASTDTQYF.

V is TRBV11-2 and J is TRBJ2-7, with 11 bases lining up with TRBD1. Germline CDR1 SGHAT, CDR2 FQNNGV. J was trimmed by 4 bases and V by 1 base; bases with no gene match: 6. CDR3 length: 16 residues. CDR3 nucleotides: TGTGCCAGCAGCTTAGCCGGGACAGGGGGTTTTTACGAGCAGTACTTC. Translation gives CASSLAGTGGFYEQYF.

In its sample, this clone was seen a few times. DNA for the CDR3: TGTGCCAGCAGCTTAGCTGGAGGGGGCAACACTGAAGCTTTCTTT. Amino acid sequence: CASSLAGGGNTEAFF. The V and J genes are TRBV7-6 and TRBJ1-1; 7 bases match TRBD1. J lost 2 bases, V lost 0 bases, and 3 bases had no gene match. The germline CDR1 and CDR2 sequences are SGHVS and FNYEAQ. The CDR3 is 15 amino acids.

This clone came up a few times. The chain is built from TRBV9 and TRBJ1-1; TRBD1 matches 7 bases. The CDR3 consists of 14 residues. CDR1 is SGDLS and CDR2 is YYNGEE in the germline V gene. Germline trimming cut 1 base from V and 8 bases from J; bases unmatched to any gene: 8. The CDR3 DNA sequence: TGTGCCAGCAGCGTAACGGGACAGCTCCAAGAAGCTTTCTTT. It specifies CASSVTGQLQEAFF.